The clone carrying this T cell receptor (beta chain) came up a few times. Its antigen is not known. TCRdb passed the 5' RACE reads through MiXCR, listing each CDR3 protein once. The sample gives about 31,000 distinct CDR3 sequences, 7.2% of which show up once; roughly a tenth is in the top ten. These data originate in a study of CD8 T cells in ankylosing spondylitis. Study-level results: A CD8+ phenotype characterized the disease-linked clones, which were relatively rare in peripheral blood.

V was clipped by 7 bases and J by 6 bases; unmatched bases: 10. From germline, CDR1 is KGHDR and CDR2 SFDVKD. CDR3 length: 16 amino acids. The origin of this receptor is a male donor with ankylosing spondylitis or in good health (not recorded which). Input material: blood, either unsorted or a sorted T cell fraction (not recorded which). This chain links TRBV24-1 with TRBJ2-1; 11 bases align to TRBD2. Written as DNA, the CDR3 is TGTGCCACCAGGACTAGCGGGGCTTTTATCGGCAATGAGCAGTTCTTC. Translating gives CATRTSGAFIGNEQFF.